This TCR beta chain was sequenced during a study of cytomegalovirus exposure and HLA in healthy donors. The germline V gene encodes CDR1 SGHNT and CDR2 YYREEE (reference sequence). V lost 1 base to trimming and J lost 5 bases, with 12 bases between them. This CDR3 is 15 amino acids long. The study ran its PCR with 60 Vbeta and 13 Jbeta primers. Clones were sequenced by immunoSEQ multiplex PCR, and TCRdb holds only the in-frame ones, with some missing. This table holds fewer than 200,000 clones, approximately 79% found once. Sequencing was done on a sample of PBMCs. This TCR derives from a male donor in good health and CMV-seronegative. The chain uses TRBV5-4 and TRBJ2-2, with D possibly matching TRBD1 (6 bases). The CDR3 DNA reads TGTGCCAGCAGCTTGACTCAGGGGCCGACCGGGGAGCTGTTTTTT. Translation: CASSLTQGPTGELFF.